This entry features one TCR beta chain sequence. Germline V gene sequence: CDR1 SGDLS, CDR2 YYNGEE. This CDR3 has 14 residues. V gave up 0 bases and J gave up 11 bases, with 14 bases separating them. The sample is drawn from a study of control samples from healthy donors and cancer patients. Profiling relied on immunoSEQ multiplex PCR, and the TCRdb table lists in-frame clones only, not all of them. The sample lists 69,000 or so clones, roughly 93% occurring once. The chain has TRBV9 and TRBJ2-2; the D gene is possibly TRBD2 (5 bases). The sequenced sample was blood. The clonotype comes from a woman younger than 45 in good health. The CDR3 spells CASSVVMDRGELFF. The DNA of the CDR3 is TGTGCCAGCAGCGTAGTGATGGACCGGGGAGAGCTGTTTTTT.